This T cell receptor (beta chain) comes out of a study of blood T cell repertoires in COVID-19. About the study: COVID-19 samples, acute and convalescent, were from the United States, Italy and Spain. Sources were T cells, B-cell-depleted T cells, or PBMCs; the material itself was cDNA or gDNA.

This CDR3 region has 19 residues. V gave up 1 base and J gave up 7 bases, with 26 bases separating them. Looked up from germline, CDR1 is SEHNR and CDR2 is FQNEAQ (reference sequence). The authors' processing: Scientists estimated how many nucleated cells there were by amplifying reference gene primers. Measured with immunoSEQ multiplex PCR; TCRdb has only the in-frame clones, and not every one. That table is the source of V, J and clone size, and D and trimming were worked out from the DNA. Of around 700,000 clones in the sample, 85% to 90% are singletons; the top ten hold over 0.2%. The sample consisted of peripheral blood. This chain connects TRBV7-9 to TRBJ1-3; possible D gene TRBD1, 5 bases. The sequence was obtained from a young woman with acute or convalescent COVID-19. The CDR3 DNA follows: TGTGCCAGCAGCTTAGGGACATCCCAATGGGTGAGACATGGCAACACCATATATTTT. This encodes CASSLGTSQWVRHGNTIYF.